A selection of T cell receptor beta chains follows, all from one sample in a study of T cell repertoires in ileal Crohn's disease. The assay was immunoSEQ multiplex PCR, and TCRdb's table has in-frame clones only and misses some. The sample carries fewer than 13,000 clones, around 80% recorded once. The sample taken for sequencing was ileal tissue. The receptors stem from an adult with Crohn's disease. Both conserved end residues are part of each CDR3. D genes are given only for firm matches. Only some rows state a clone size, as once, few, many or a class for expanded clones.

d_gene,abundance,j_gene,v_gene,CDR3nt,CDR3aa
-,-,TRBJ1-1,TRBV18,TGTGCCAGCTCACCCTCCCAAAGGACAGAAGCTTTCTTT,CASSPSQRTEAFF
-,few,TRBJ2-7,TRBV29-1,TGCAGCGTTGAGGCAGGGGACAAGCCGTACTTC,CSVEAGDKPYF
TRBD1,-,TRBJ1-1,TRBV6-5,TGTGCCAGCAGTTACTGGGTAGGGGGCAACACTGAAGCTTTCTTT,CASSYWVGGNTEAFF
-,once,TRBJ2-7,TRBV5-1,TGCGCCAGCAGCCCCGGGACAACCCTCGGGGAGCAGTACTTC,CASSPGTTLGEQYF
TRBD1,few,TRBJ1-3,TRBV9,TGTGCCAGCAGCGATAACTACAGGGGAGGAAACACCATATATTTT,CASSDNYRGGNTIYF
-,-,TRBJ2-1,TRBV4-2,TGTGCCAGCACTCCGATGTCGGCGGAGTACAATGAGCAGTTCTTC,CASTPMSAEYNEQFF
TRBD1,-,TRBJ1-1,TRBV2,TGTGCCAGCAGTGAAGGGAGGGGGCCGAAGGCTTTCTTT,CASSEGRGPKAFF
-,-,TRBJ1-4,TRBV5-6,TGTGCCAGCAGCCCGAGACAAAGGGAAAAACTGTTTTTT,CASSPRQREKLFF
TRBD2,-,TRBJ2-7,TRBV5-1,TGCGCCAGCAGCTTGGGGCTAGCGGGGGGGAGCTCCTACGAGCAGTACTTC,CASSLGLAGGSSYEQYF
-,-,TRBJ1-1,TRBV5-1,TGCGCCAGCAGAGTGGGGAGCACGAACACTGAAGCTTTCTTT,CASRVGSTNTEAFF
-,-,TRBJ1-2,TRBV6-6,TGTGCCAGCAGTTCTCCCTCGGCTAACTATGGCTACACCTTC,CASSSPSANYGYTF
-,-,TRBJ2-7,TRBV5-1,TGCGCCAGCAGCCCCGACACTTCCTACGAGCAGTACTTC,CASSPDTSYEQYF
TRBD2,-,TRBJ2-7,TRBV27,TGTGCCAGCAGCCCTCTCGGGGGGACCTACGAGCAGTACTTC,CASSPLGGTYEQYF
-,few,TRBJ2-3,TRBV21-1,TGTGCCAGCAGCAAAAAGGGGGACAGGGGATGTAGCACAGATACGCAGTATTTT,CASSKKGDRGCSTDTQYF
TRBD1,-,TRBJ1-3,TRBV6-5,TGTGCCAGCAGTTACTCGGGGACAGGGGGAGGAAACACCATATATTTT,CASSYSGTGGGNTIYF
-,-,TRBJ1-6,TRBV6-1,TGTGCCAGCAGTGGACAGTCAGATAATTCACCCCTCCACTTT,CASSGQSDNSPLHF
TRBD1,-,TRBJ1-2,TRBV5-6,TGTGCCAGCAGCTTGGTGCTGGCAGGGGGCTATGGCTACACCTTC,CASSLVLAGGYGYTF
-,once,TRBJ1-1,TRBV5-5,TGTGCCAGCAGCTTGAGCGATAACACTGAAGCTTTCTTT,CASSLSDNTEAFF
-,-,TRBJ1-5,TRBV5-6,TGTGCCAGCAGCTTGGGGCTCGTCCAGCCCCAGCATTTT,CASSLGLVQPQHF
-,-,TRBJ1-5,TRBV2,TGTGCCAGCAGTGATTCGACAGGTGATCAGCCCCAGCATTTT,CASSDSTGDQPQHF
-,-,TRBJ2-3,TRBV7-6,TGTGCCAGCAGCTTAAGGGGGTACCTCACAGATACGCAGTATTTT,CASSLRGYLTDTQYF
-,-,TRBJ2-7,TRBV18,TGTGCCAGCTCAACAGAGACTATCTACGAGCAGTACTTC,CASSTETIYEQYF
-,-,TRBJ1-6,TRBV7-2,TGTGCCAGCAGCTTAGCGAGTTCACCCCTCCACTTT,CASSLASSPLHF
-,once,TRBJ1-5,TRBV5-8,TGTGCCAACTCCATCCAGCCCCAGCATTTT,CANSIQPQHF
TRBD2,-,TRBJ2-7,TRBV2,TGTGCCAGCAGTGAAGGCGGGGGAGCAGGGGAGCAGTACTTC,CASSEGGGAGEQYF
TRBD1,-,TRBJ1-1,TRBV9,TGTGCCAGCAGCGTACAGGGGGCGAACACTGAAGCTTTCTTT,CASSVQGANTEAFF
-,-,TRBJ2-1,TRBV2,TGTGCCAGCAGTCCCCCGGCGGGCAATGAGCAGTTCTTC,CASSPPAGNEQFF
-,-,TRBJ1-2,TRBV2,TGTGCGACCAGCGGGACTACAGCGGGGGGCTACACCTTC,CATSGTTAGGYTF
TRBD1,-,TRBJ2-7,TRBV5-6,TGTGCCAGCAGCTTGGCCAGGACAGGAGCCTACGAGCAGTACTTC,CASSLARTGAYEQYF
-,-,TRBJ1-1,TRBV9,TGTGCCAGCAGCGTGGGGGGCGGGGGCACTGAAGCTTTCTTT,CASSVGGGGTEAFF
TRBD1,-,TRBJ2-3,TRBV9,TGTGCCAGCAGCGCCGGGGACAGCCGAGATACGCAGTATTTT,CASSAGDSRDTQYF
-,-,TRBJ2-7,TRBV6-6,TGTGCCAGCAGTTACTCATTTGTCGAGGGAGCCCACGAGCAGTACTTC,CASSYSFVEGAHEQYF
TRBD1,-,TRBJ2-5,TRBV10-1,TGCGCCAGCAGTGAACCGGGACAGGGGAAAGAGACCCAGTACTTC,CASSEPGQGKETQYF
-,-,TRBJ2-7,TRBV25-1,TGTGCCAGCAGTCCACTTAACCCAAGCTCCTACGAGCAGTACTTC,CASSPLNPSSYEQYF